Listed here are 25 T cell receptor beta chains from one sample, sequenced in a study of PD-L1 blockade in urothelial cancer. Sequencing used immunoSEQ multiplex PCR; TCRdb keeps in-frame clones, though not all of them. This sample carries 55,000 to 70,000 clones, about 82% of them seen once, and the ten largest clones take less than 3.5%. The sequencing used PBMCs, collected around atezolizumab (anti-PD-L1) treatment. These receptors were taken from a man aged 50 to 59 with urothelial cancer.

This clone has just one count. This rearrangement joins TRBV19 to TRBJ1-2; no clear D gene. The CDR3 covers 14 residues. Germline-derived CDR1 and CDR2 are LNHDA and SQIVND (reference sequence). V was trimmed by 9 bases and J by 3 bases, leaving 17 bases between them. CDR3 protein: CASQLPGRDYGYTF. For the CDR3, the DNA is TGTGCCAGCCAACTGCCGGGTCGCGACTATGGCTACACCTTC.

This chain uses TRBV28 with TRBJ1-5; D gene uncertain. The V and J ends lost 8 bases and 6 bases respectively, with 8 bases between them. Germline-derived CDR1 and CDR2 are MDHEN and SYDVKM. This CDR3 has 11 amino acids. CDR3 DNA sequence: TGTGCCAGCGGGAGAGGTCAGCCCCAGCATTTT. As protein: CASGRGQPQHF. Supplemented by reference TRBV28 and TRBJ1-5, the full variable domain reads DVKVTQSSRYLVKRTGEKVFLECVQDMDHENMFWYRQDPGLGLRLIYFSYDVKMKEKGDIPEGYSVSREKKERFSLILESASTNQTSMYLCASGRGQPQHFGDGTRLSIL.

The chain is built from TRBV25-1 and TRBJ2-1; 10 nucleotides match TRBD2. The J segment lost 0 bases and the V segment lost 5 bases, leaving 4 bases of the junction unmatched. Germline V gene data show CDR1 as MGHDK and CDR2 as SYGVNS. This CDR3 spans 16 amino acids. CDR3 nucleotides: TGTGCCAGCAGTCCCTCTAGCGGGAGCTCCTACAATGAGCAGTTCTTC. Amino acid sequence: CASSPSSGSSYNEQFF.

This clone showed up just once. The chain recombines TRBV5-1 with TRBJ2-3; TRBD1 aligns across 7 bases. Trimming at V came to 2 bases and at J to 4 bases, leaving 10 bases not matched to a gene. The CDR3 has 16 residues. The germline CDR1 and CDR2 sequences are SGHRS and YFSETQ. The CDR3 region is CASSFGRQGGADTQYF. The CDR3 DNA reads TGCGCCAGCAGCTTTGGCCGACAGGGTGGGGCAGATACGCAGTATTTT.

This clone occurred once. The CDR3 protein is CASRAARNTEAFF. DNA for the CDR3: TGTGCCAGTAGGGCAGCTAGAAACACTGAAGCTTTCTTT. The chain carries TRBV19 and TRBJ1-1; D call uncertain. V was clipped by 6 bases and J by 2 bases, with 10 bases between them. Germline V CDR1 and CDR2: LNHDA, SQIVND (reference sequence). The CDR3 length is 13 residues.

The chain is built from TRBV2 and TRBJ1-3, with unresolved D. Trimming stripped 9 bases from V and 1 base from J, with 7 bases between. Per germline, CDR1 SNHLY and CDR2 FYNNEI. The CDR3 has 12 residues. CDR3 loop: CARKESGNTIYF. CDR3 sequence (DNA): TGTGCCAGAAAGGAGTCTGGAAACACCATATATTTT. The full variable domain, its missing parts supplied by reference TRBV2 and TRBJ1-3, is EPEVTQTPSHQVTQMGQEVILRCVPISNHLYFYWYRQILGQKVEFLVSFYNNEISEKSEIFDDQFSVERPDGSNFTLKIRSTKLEDSAMYFCARKESGNTIYFGEGSWLTVV.

The chain is built from TRBV30 and TRBJ2-3; no reliable D call. CDR3 length equals 11 residues. V was cut by 6 bases and J by 1 base, with 5 bases left in between. CDR1 GTSNPN and CDR2 SVGIG come from the germline V gene (reference sequence). CDR3 in DNA: TGTGCCTGCACTCGCACAGATACGCAGTATTTT. Protein product: CACTRTDTQYF.

This clone was observed a single time. The V and J genes are TRBV10-3 and TRBJ2-1; the match to TRBD2 covers 9 bases. CDR1 ENHRY and CDR2 SYGVKD come from the germline V gene. This CDR3 contains 15 residues. Trimming took 7 bases from V and 4 from J; bases not matched to a gene: 8. In nucleotides, the CDR3 is TGTGCCATCATGGGGCGGGAGGGCCTATACAATGAGCAGTTCTTC. It codes for CAIMGREGLYNEQFF.

The chain links TRBV28 to TRBJ2-4; TRBD1 aligns across 9 bases. This CDR3 spans 18 amino acids. Trimming removed 3 bases from V and 0 bases from J; junction bases left unmatched: 9. Germline assignment: CDR1 MDHEN and CDR2 SYDVKM. In nucleotides, the CDR3 is TGTGCCAGCAGTTTCATTGGACAGGGGAATCTAGCCAAAAACATTCAGTACTTC. Residues: CASSFIGQGNLAKNIQYF.

This clone was seen a single time. The chain is built from TRBV5-1 and TRBJ2-2; 9 nucleotides align to TRBD2. Trimming took 2 bases from V and 6 from J; bases not matched to a gene: 5. This CDR3 is 15 amino acids long. CDR1 and CDR2 from the germline V gene are SGHRS and YFSETQ. CDR3 region: CASSFRTSVAGELFF. The CDR3 bases are TGCGCCAGCAGCTTTAGGACTAGCGTAGCCGGGGAGCTGTTTTTT.

The rearrangement joins TRBV2 to TRBJ2-1; 9 positions agree with TRBD2. The CDR3 runs 18 residues. CDR1 and CDR2 from the germline V gene are SNHLY and FYNNEI. After removal of 3 bases from V and 7 bases from J, the junction contained 16 bases not matched to a gene. CDR3 in amino acids: CASSDPFQGGRARNEQFF. The CDR3 DNA follows: TGTGCCAGCAGTGACCCTTTTCAGGGCGGGAGGGCCCGTAATGAGCAGTTCTTC.

The V and J genes are TRBV28 and TRBJ1-2; the match to TRBD1 covers 10 bases. V lost 1 base to trimming and J lost 6 bases; unmatched junction nucleotides: 5. Looked up from germline, CDR1 is MDHEN and CDR2 is SYDVKM. The CDR3 consists of 15 residues. This chain's CDR3 is CASSLSWDRGNGYTF. DNA of the CDR3: TGTGCCAGCAGTTTATCTTGGGACAGGGGAAATGGCTACACCTTC.

The V call is TRBV7-3, the J call TRBJ2-1, with 10 bases aligning to TRBD1. The V and J ends lost 3 bases and 10 bases, in that order; junction bases with no gene match: 9. CDR3 length equals 15 residues. Germline values: CDR1 SGHTA, CDR2 FQGTGA. The CDR3 spells CASSLGGQGPWEQFF. For the CDR3, the DNA is TGTGCCAGCAGCTTGGGGGGACAGGGGCCATGGGAGCAGTTCTTC.

The rearrangement joins TRBV2 to TRBJ2-5; D not resolved. V lost 3 bases, J lost 2 bases, and 10 bases lay in between. The CDR3 contains 14 residues. From germline, CDR1 is SNHLY and CDR2 FYNNEI. The CDR3 loop is CASSDWASQETQYF. The CDR3 DNA follows: TGTGCCAGCAGTGATTGGGCATCACAAGAGACCCAGTACTTC.

V is TRBV28 and J is TRBJ1-2; the match to TRBD1 covers 8 bases. V trimming: 5 bases; J trimming: 11 bases; junction bases outside the gene matches: 16. Germline assignment: CDR1 MDHEN and CDR2 SYDVKM. The CDR3 has 15 residues. The CDR3 sequence is CASSSMQGAGVLYTF. The CDR3 region has the DNA TGTGCCAGCAGTAGCATGCAGGGGGCCGGTGTATTGTACACCTTC.

This clone was counted a single time. The chain has TRBV18 and TRBJ2-7; 7 nucleotides agree with TRBD1. The CDR3 length is 15 residues. Germline V gives CDR1 KGHSH, CDR2 LQKENI. The ends lost 0 bases at V and 6 bases at J; junction bases unmatched: 8. The CDR3 coding sequence is TGTGCCAGCTCACCACCTGCAGGGGGACGTTTCGAGCAGTACTTC. Residues: CASSPPAGGRFEQYF.

This rearrangement joins TRBV28 to TRBJ2-3, with 9 bases that match TRBD2. This CDR3 contains 16 residues. V was pared by 4 bases and J by 8 bases, with 13 bases of the junction left unmatched. Germline assignment: CDR1 MDHEN and CDR2 SYDVKM. The CDR3 coding sequence is TGTGCCAGCAGTTCCGGGACTAGCCTTTCGGGCGTTACGCAGTATTTT. Its translation: CASSSGTSLSGVTQYF.

The chain uses TRBV5-1 and TRBJ2-4; 7 bases are shared with TRBD1. J was trimmed by 7 bases and V by 7 bases; bases with no gene match: 11. CDR1 is SGHRS and CDR2 is YFSETQ in the germline V gene. The CDR3 spans 14 residues. CDR3 bases: TGCGCCAGCTCCACTTCAGGGGGTCTTAACATTCAGTACTTC. As protein: CASSTSGGLNIQYF. Full variable domain (missing parts from reference TRBV5-1 and TRBJ2-4): KAGVTQTPRYLIKTRGQQVTLSCSPISGHRSVSWYQQTPGQGLQFLFEYFSETQRNKGNFPGRFSGRQFSNSRSEMNVSTLELGDSALYLCASSTSGGLNIQYFGAGTRLSVL.

V usage is TRBV6-1 and J usage is TRBJ1-6, with a weak D call TRBD1 (5 bases). V was shortened by 8 bases and J by 6 bases, with 11 bases between the two germline ends. Germline V gene data show CDR1 as MNHNS and CDR2 as SASEGT. The length of the CDR3 is 13 residues. This CDR3 reads CASGGTANSPLHF. Written as DNA, the CDR3 is TGTGCCAGCGGAGGGACGGCTAATTCACCCCTCCACTTT.

This CDR3 reads CSVVAEETQYF. The DNA for the CDR3 is TGCAGCGTTGTGGCGGAAGAGACCCAGTACTTC. J is TRBJ2-5 and V is TRBV29-1, with D unresolved. The germline gives CDR1 SQVTM, CDR2 ANQGSEA. The CDR3 totals 11 residues. Trimming removed 4 bases from V and 3 bases from J, with 6 bases in between.

The chain carries TRBV11-2 and TRBJ2-5; possibly TRBD2 for D (7 bases). The CDR3 is 14 amino acids. Trimming left V 5 bases short and J 5 bases short, with 15 bases between. Germline values: CDR1 SGHAT, CDR2 FQNNGV. DNA for the CDR3: TGTGCCAGCAGCCTATCCGGGGGGCTCGAGACCCAGTACTTC. The encoded protein is CASSLSGGLETQYF.

The chain combines TRBV7-2 with TRBJ2-7; D perhaps matches TRBD2 (5 bases). V gave up 7 bases and J gave up 0 bases, with 16 bases separating them. The CDR3 contains 15 residues. The germline V gene encodes CDR1 SGHTA and CDR2 FQGNSA. Written as DNA, the CDR3 is TGTGCCAGCACCCCCGGGATTCACTCCTCCTACGAGCAGTACTTC. Translation: CASTPGIHSSYEQYF.

This chain joins TRBV19 and TRBJ1-5; D not certain. Germline V CDR1 and CDR2: LNHDA, SQIVND (reference sequence). CDR3 length: 13 residues. Between the trimmed V and J ends, which lost 5 bases and 10 bases, there was a span of 15 bases. The CDR3 loop reads CASSATQEFPQHF. DNA of the CDR3: TGTGCCAGTAGTGCCACCCAAGAGTTCCCCCAGCATTTT.

The CDR3 region is CASGAGYNEQFF. The CDR3 bases are TGTGCCAGCGGGGCCGGGTACAATGAGCAGTTCTTC. The chain uses TRBV2 and TRBJ2-1; D is perhaps TRBD1 (5 bases). In germline, CDR1 is SNHLY, CDR2 FYNNEI. Between the trimmed V and J ends, which lost 8 bases and 4 bases, there was a span of 9 bases. The CDR3 consists of 12 residues.

The rearrangement links TRBV27 to TRBJ1-1; TRBD1 aligns across 8 bases. The trim removed 6 bases at V and 4 bases at J, leaving 7 bases unmatched. The CDR3 covers 14 residues. Germline-derived CDR1 and CDR2 are MNHEY and SMNVEV (reference sequence). The CDR3, as DNA: TGTGCCAGCAGACAGACAGGGGCGGTCACTGAAGCTTTCTTT. Amino acids: CASRQTGAVTEAFF.